This T cell receptor (beta chain) emerged from a study of technical replicates of blood from a handful of donors. The germline V gene has CDR1 MNHNS and CDR2 SASEGT. The CDR3 totals 15 residues. V lost 7 bases and J lost 2; bases outside the gene matches: 8. Measured with immunoSEQ multiplex PCR; TCRdb has only the in-frame clones, and not every one. The table lists approximately 90,000 clones, 95% of them singletons. The rearrangement links TRBV6-1 to TRBJ2-7, with 10 positions matching TRBD2. The clonotype comes from a human donor in good health. Sample: T cells isolated from PBMCs. The chain's CDR3 is CASTPASGGTYEQYF. Written as DNA, the CDR3 is TGTGCCAGCACTCCGGCTAGCGGGGGTACCTACGAGCAGTACTTC.